This TCR beta chain was captured by sequencing in a study of blood T cell repertoires in COVID-19. The overall study: In each case, the material was cDNA or gDNA derived from T cells, B-cell-depleted T cells, or PBMCs.

As originally analysed: Quantification of nucleated cells was approximated via reference gene primer amplification. The method was immunoSEQ multiplex PCR; TCRdb's version includes in-frame clones alone and lacks a portion of them. The V and J calls and clone size were taken over from that table, and D and trimming were inferred from the DNA. The table has about 120,000 clones, 80% to 90% seen once. This clone is a singleton in its sample. V was trimmed by 3 bases and J by 2 bases, leaving 7 bases between them. CDR3 size: 13 residues. CDR1 is MNHNS and CDR2 is SASEGT in the germline V gene. This TCR was sampled from a human donor in a cohort sampled during active COVID-19. V is TRBV6-1 and J is TRBJ1-2; weak D call: TRBD1 (5 bases). Sequencing was performed on peripheral blood. For the CDR3, the DNA is TGTGCCAGCAGTGAGAGACAGAACTATGGCTACACCTTC. Translation gives CASSERQNYGYTF.